This T cell receptor beta chain derives from a study of vaccination effects on CD4 cells after COVID-19. Across the whole study: Antigen-specific CD4+ T cells expanded by the ViraFEST assay with viral peptide pools were then sequenced. Researchers obtained post-vaccine samples at a median of 72 days past the second dose.

The authors isolated CD4+ T cells after ten to eleven days of culture. Each person got two doses of an mRNA SARS-CoV-2 vaccine, BNT162b2 or mRNA-1273. Absence of prior SARS-CoV-2 infection characterized the vaccine recipients, who showed negative nucleocapsid antibodies. The method was immunoSEQ multiplex PCR; TCRdb's version includes in-frame clones alone and lacks a portion of them. The top ten hold about 2.3% of the sample, which has more than 60,000 clones, about 67% seen once. Concerning this clone: Its antigen is as yet unknown.

The ends were cut back, 4 bases at V and 0 bases at J, with 15 bases in the middle. CDR3 length equals 16 residues. The germline gives CDR1 MGHRA, CDR2 YSYEKL. This TCR derives from a human donor who received a COVID-19 vaccine. The sequenced sample was CD4+ T cells from PBMCs cultured without peptide, obtained after COVID-19 vaccination. The chain has TRBV4-1 and TRBJ2-5; no firm D call. This CDR3 reads CASSLFPAAYQETQYF. The CDR3 DNA sequence: TGCGCCAGCAGCCTTTTTCCTGCGGCGTACCAAGAGACCCAGTACTTC.